These 9 T cell receptor beta chains were sequenced from one sample in a study of blood T cells in healthy people across ages. Primers used in a second PCR of about 6 to 11 cycles were a sample-barcoded 5' primer and a J-beta primer mix. TCRdb recomputed calls from the 5' RACE reads with MiXCR, one row per CDR3 protein. The table includes hundreds of thousands of distinct CDR3 sequences, roughly 44% detected once. Input material: blood. The receptors shown here come from a man aged 60 to 69 in good health.

J is TRBJ2-1 and V is TRBV24-1, with 7 positions matching TRBD1. The J call may be faulty, since TRBJ2-7 better matches the DNA end. CDR1 and CDR2 (germline): KGHDR, SFDVKD. CDR3 length equals 17 residues. This CDR3 is CATSDPTGDVSYNEQYF. Written as DNA, the CDR3 is TGTGCCACCAGTGACCCTACAGGGGACGTATCCTACAATGAGCAGTACTTC.

The chain uses TRBV7-2 and TRBJ2-2, with no clear D. CDR3 length equals 15 residues. Between the trimmed V and J ends, which lost 3 bases and 0 bases, there was a span of 8 bases. Germline V gene lookup returns CDR1 SGHTA and CDR2 FQGNSA. As DNA, the CDR3 is TGTGCCAGCAGCTTCGACCGATCGAACACCGGGGAGCTGTTTTTT. Translation: CASSFDRSNTGELFF. Full variable domain (rest looked up from reference TRBV7-2 and TRBJ2-2): GAGVSQSPSNKVTEKGKDVELRCDPISGHTALYWYRQSLGQGLEFLIYFQGNSAPDKSGLPSDRFSAERTGGSVSTLTIQRTQQEDSAVYLCASSFDRSNTGELFFGEGSRLTVL.

This chain uses TRBV29-1 with TRBJ2-5; D gene ambiguous. Germline V gene lookup returns CDR1 SQVTM and CDR2 ANQGSEA. Trimming left V 6 bases short and J 5 bases short, with 10 bases between. The CDR3 contains 11 residues. The CDR3 bases are TGCAGCGTCCCGCGATTGGAGACCCAGTACTTC. It encodes CSVPRLETQYF.

A few counts support this clonotype. This sequence joins TRBV29-1 and TRBJ2-3; D call uncertain. The V end lost 1 base, the J end lost 2 bases, and 7 bases lay between the germline ends. Looked up from germline, CDR1 is SQVTM and CDR2 is ANQGSEA. The CDR3 sequence is 13 residues long. The CDR3 region has the DNA TGCAGCGTTGAAGGCAGAAACACAGATACGCAGTATTTT. Translating it yields CSVEGRNTDTQYF.

This clonotype was observed a handful of times. The V and J genes are TRBV5-1 and TRBJ2-3; D is perhaps TRBD2 (6 bases). Germline-derived CDR1 and CDR2 are SGHRS and YFSETQ. V lost 6 bases and J 0 bases, leaving 8 bases between the germline ends. The length of the CDR3 is 13 residues. CDR3 region: CASTTSSTDTQYF. DNA for the CDR3: TGCGCCAGCACTACTAGCAGCACAGATACGCAGTATTTT.

The table lists this clonotype with a few counts. The V gene is TRBV6-5, the J gene TRBJ2-3, with unresolved D. The CDR3 is made up of 13 amino acids. Trimming removed 6 bases at V and 2 bases at J, with 9 bases between. The germline V gene encodes CDR1 MNHEY and CDR2 SVGAGI. The CDR3 bases are TGTGCCAGCAGGGGCGTAAACACAGATACGCAGTATTTT. Translated: CASRGVNTDTQYF.

In the case of this clonotype: A much larger clone lies a single base off, so this may be a read error. The chain links TRBV7-2 to TRBJ2-4; TRBD2 agrees at 9 bases. Germline values: CDR1 SGHTA, CDR2 FQGNSA. The length of the CDR3 is 15 residues. The CDR3 bases are TGTGCCAGCAGCTTAGATGCGGGGGGGCCTAACATTCGGTACTTC. Translating gives CASSLDAGGPNIRYF.

In this sample, this clonotype turned up a few times. J is TRBJ2-2 and V is TRBV12-3 or TRBV12-4, with D unresolved. With 5 bases removed from V and 0 bases from J, the gap between germline ends came to 4 bases. The CDR3 length is 13 residues. In DNA, the CDR3 is TGTGCCAGCAGTCCTGCGAACACCGGGGAGCTGTTTTTT. The encoded protein is CASSPANTGELFF.

This clonotype was seen only a few times. The chain couples TRBV7-8 to TRBJ1-1; a weak D match, TRBD1 (6 bases). The CDR3 has 18 residues. With 5 bases removed from V and 2 bases from J, the gap between germline ends came to 24 bases. CDR1 is SGHVS, CDR2 FQNEAQ, per germline. CDR3 DNA: TGTGCCAGCAGCCCAGTGCGGATCCGGGGGGCGGATAACACTGAAGCTTTCTTT. This translates into CASSPVRIRGADNTEAFF.